The 13 T cell receptor beta chains listed next were all sequenced from one sample in a study of CXCR3-negative and CXCR3-positive naive CD8 T cells. The authors prepared UMI-labeled TRB cDNA libraries by 5' RACE. Reanalyzing the 5' RACE reads, TCRdb keeps one entry per CDR3 protein, without DNA. The sample table sets out some 66,000 distinct CDR3 sequences. Sequenced material: naive CXCR3- CD8+ T cells from blood. The subset denotes: CD45RO-CCR7+CD27+CD95- naive CD8+ T cells lacking CXCR3 (TNR3-). Receptors originate from a human donor in good health. Some clones in this sample may be carry-over from other donors' samples.

The chain employs TRBV29-1 and TRBJ2-5; with no DNA, the TCRdb D assignment of TRBD1 cannot be verified. The CDR3 is 11 residues long. Germline CDR1 is SQVTM and CDR2 is ANQGSEA. The CDR3 here is CSVGGGETQYF.

The rearrangement joins TRBV27 to TRBJ1-3. The CDR3 has 15 residues. Looked up from germline, CDR1 is MNHEY and CDR2 is SMNVEV (reference sequence). The CDR3 spells CASSLSGLSGNTIYF.

V usage is TRBV28 and J usage is TRBJ1-5. In germline, CDR1 is MDHEN, CDR2 SYDVKM. This CDR3 comprises 13 residues. CDR3 amino acids: CATLTDHNQPQHF.

The J gene is TRBJ1-5, the V gene TRBV29-1; TCRdb outputs TRBD1, but without DNA this stays unchecked. CDR3 size: 13 residues. From germline, CDR1 is SQVTM and CDR2 ANQGSEA. The CDR3 reads CSVADSSNQPQHF. Based on the CDR3 plus reference TRBV29-1 and TRBJ1-5, the full variable domain is SAVISQKPSRDICQRGTSLTIQCQVDSQVTMMFWYRQQPGQSLTLIATANQGSEATYESGFVIDKFPISRPNLTFSTLTVSNMSPEDSSIYLCSVADSSNQPQHFGDGTRLSIL.

The rearrangement links TRBV6-6 to TRBJ2-2; TCRdb reports TRBD1, a call that lacks DNA to check it against. The CDR3 contains 16 residues. Germline V CDR1 and CDR2: MNHNY, SVGAGI (reference sequence). The CDR3 reads CASTEDRGAHTGELFF.

The gene calls are TRBV11-2 and TRBJ1-5; the TRBD1 assignment by TCRdb is unverifiable without DNA. The CDR3 has 15 residues. Germline V CDR1 and CDR2: SGHAT, FQNNGV. The CDR3: CASSFGQGADQPQHF.

The chain joins TRBV6-6 to TRBJ2-7. CDR1 is MNHNY and CDR2 is SVGAGI in the germline V gene (reference sequence). CDR3 length: 12 amino acids. The CDR3 region is CASSYGQNEQYF.

The chain joins TRBV4-3 to TRBJ2-3; TCRdb designates TRBD1, a call that cannot be tested without DNA. The CDR3 runs 17 residues. Germline CDR1 is LGHNA and CDR2 is YSLEER. The CDR3 region is CASSQVPGLASTDTQYF.

The chain has TRBV10-3 and TRBJ2-1; TCRdb picks TRBD2, but there is no DNA to check that call. The CDR3 sequence is 15 residues long. CDR1 is ENHRY, CDR2 SYGVKD, per germline. The chain's CDR3 is CASSQPGLAINEQFF.

J is TRBJ1-1 and V is TRBV7-9; TCRdb reports TRBD1, a call that lacks DNA to check it against. The germline gives CDR1 SEHNR, CDR2 FQNEAQ (reference sequence). The CDR3 sequence is 15 residues long. This chain's CDR3 is CASSLGTAGPSEAFF.

The rearrangement joins TRBV28 to TRBJ2-1; TCRdb outputs TRBD2, but without DNA this stays unchecked. The CDR3 spans 13 residues. The germline V gene encodes CDR1 MDHEN and CDR2 SYDVKM. The CDR3 sequence is CATSPSPRSEQFF.

The rearrangement uses TRBV20-1 and TRBJ2-1; TCRdb reports TRBD2, a call that lacks DNA to check it against. Germline V CDR1 and CDR2: DFQATT, SNEGSKA (reference sequence). The CDR3 is 14 residues long. CDR3 protein: CSAKTSGSYNEQFF.

The rearrangement joins TRBV10-3 to TRBJ2-7; there is no DNA to check the TCRdb D call of TRBD2. The CDR3 runs to 15 residues. Per the germline V gene, CDR1 is ENHRY and CDR2 is SYGVKD. The CDR3 here is CAISGGLADTYEQYF.